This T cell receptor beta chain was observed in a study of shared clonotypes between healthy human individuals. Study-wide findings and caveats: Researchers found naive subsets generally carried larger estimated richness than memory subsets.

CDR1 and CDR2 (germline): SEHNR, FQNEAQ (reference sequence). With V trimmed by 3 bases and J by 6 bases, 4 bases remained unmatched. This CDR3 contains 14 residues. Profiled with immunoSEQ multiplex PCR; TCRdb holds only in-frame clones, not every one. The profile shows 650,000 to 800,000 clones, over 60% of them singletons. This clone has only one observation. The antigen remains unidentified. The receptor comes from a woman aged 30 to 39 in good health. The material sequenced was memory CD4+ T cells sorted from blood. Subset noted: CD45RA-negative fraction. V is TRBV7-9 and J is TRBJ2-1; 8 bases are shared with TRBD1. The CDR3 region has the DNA TGTGCCAGCAGCTTCTCGACAGGGGCCAATGAGCAGTTCTTC. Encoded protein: CASSFSTGANEQFF.